This entry concerns a single T cell receptor beta chain. This receptor's antigen is unknown. There are no base qualities to consult, and no much larger clone falls within one base. The germline V gene yields SNHLY for CDR1 and FYNNEI for CDR2. A distance of 9 bases separates the germline ends of V and J, which lose 6 bases and 7 bases respectively. The CDR3 runs 11 amino acids, cysteine and phenylalanine included. Only the CDR3 part of the read is kept: 33 bases, read in frame from the first base. Focal radiation therapy combined with CTLA-4 blockade (ipilimumab) was tested in patients with chemo-refractory metastatic non-small-cell lung cancer. Receptor libraries were prepared by the immunoSEQ multiplex PCR assay. Imported from immuneACCESS, the table was reduced by TCRdb to in-frame sequences with V and J called. These copies leave out some clones; in studies compared against another copy, an unresolved V gene accounts for under half, and the cause of the remainder is not known. For this sample the table gives tens of thousands of clones, of which 50% to 70% were detected only once. The top ten hold less than 20% of the sample.

These data originate in a study of radiotherapy plus CTLA-4 blockade in lung cancer (dated by TCRdb to 2017 to 2018). About the investigation overall: Among the enrolled patients, about 20% had an objective response, and about 30% reached disease control. Results the study describes overall, beyond this receptor: The strongest predictors of response were reported to be early dynamic shifts in blood T cell clones along with a rise in serum interferon-beta following radiation. After treatment with radiotherapy and ipilimumab, TCR clones that originated in tumors expanded in peripheral blood.

Sequenced here: peripheral blood, sampled from a patient treated with radiotherapy plus ipilimumab. The rearranged segments are TRBV2 and TRBJ2-5; the D gene is unclear. The receptor was derived from a human donor with non-small cell lung cancer who had a partial response to radiotherapy plus ipilimumab. This receptor carries the CDR3 CASRYAGTQYF. In nucleotides, the sequence is TGTGCCAGCAGATACGCCGGGACCCAGTACTTC. Here the CDR3 is joined to the reference TRBV2 and TRBJ2-5 genes, and the full variable domain is: EPEVTQTPSHQVTQMGQEVILRCVPISNHLYFYWYRQILGQKVEFLVSFYNNEISEKSEIFDDQFSVERPDGSNFTLKIRSTKLEDSAMYFCASRYAGTQYFGPGTRLLVL.